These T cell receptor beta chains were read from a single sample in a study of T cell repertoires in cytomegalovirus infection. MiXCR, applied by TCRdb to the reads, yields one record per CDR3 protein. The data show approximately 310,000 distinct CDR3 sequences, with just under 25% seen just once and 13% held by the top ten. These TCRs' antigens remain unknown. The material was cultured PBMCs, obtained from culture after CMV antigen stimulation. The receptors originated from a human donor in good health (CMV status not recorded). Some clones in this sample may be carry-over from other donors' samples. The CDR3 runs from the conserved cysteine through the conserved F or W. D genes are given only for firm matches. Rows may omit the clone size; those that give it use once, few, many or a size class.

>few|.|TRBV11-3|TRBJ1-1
TGTGCCAGCAGCTTAGGTGGGGCCGCCCCTGAAGCTTTCTTT
CASSLGGAAPEAFF
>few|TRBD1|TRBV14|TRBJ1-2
TGTGCCAGCAGCCAAGGCGTGGGGGGACAGGGGGCCAGCTACACCTTC
CASSQGVGGQGASYTF
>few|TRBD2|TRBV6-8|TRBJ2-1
TGTGCCAGCAGTTACGAGCCTAGCGGGAGTTACAATGAGCAGTTCTTC
CASSYEPSGSYNEQFF
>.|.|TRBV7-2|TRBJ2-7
TGTGCCAGCAGCCTCGACACCTACCTAGTCTACGAGCAGTACTTC
CASSLDTYLVYEQYF
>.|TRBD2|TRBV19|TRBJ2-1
TGTGCCAGTAGTAGACTAGCGGGAGTGTTCTCCTACAATGAGCAGTTCTTC
CASSRLAGVFSYNEQFF
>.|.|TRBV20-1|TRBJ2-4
TGCAGTGCTGCTCGCATCGGGGGCGTTGGCAAAAACATTCAGTACTTC
CSAARIGGVGKNIQYF
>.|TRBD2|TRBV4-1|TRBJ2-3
TGCGCCAGCAGCGCTCCTCGCGGACTAGCGGGAGTTCAGAGGGCAGATACGCAGTATTTT
CASSAPRGLAGVQRADTQYF
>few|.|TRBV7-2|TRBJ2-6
TGTGCCACCAAGAGGGGGGGTCCCTCTGGGGCCAACGTCCTGACTTTC
CATKRGGPSGANVLTF
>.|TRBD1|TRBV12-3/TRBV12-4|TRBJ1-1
TGTGCCAGCACCCTAACAGGGGACACTGAAGCTTTCTTT
CASTLTGDTEAFF
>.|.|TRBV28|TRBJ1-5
TGTGCCAGCATAGCGTTCGCTCAGCCCCAGCATTTT
CASIAFAQPQHF
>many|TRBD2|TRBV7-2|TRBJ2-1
TGTGCCAGCAGCTTACTTCTAGCGGGAGGCTACAATGAGCAGTTCTTC
CASSLLLAGGYNEQFF
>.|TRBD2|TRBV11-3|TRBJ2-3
TGTGCCAGCAGCTTAGGTAGCGGGCAACCTAGCACAGATACGCAGTATTTT
CASSLGSGQPSTDTQYF
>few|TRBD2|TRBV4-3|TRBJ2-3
TGCGCCAGCAGCCAGGTAGCGGGAGGCCCCACAGATACGCAGTATTTT
CASSQVAGGPTDTQYF
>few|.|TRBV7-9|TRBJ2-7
TGTGCCAGCAGCTTAGTAGAAGTTAACGCCTACGAGCAGTACTTC
CASSLVEVNAYEQYF
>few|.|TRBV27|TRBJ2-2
TGTGCCAGCAGCCCAAACAGACCTAACACCGGGGAGCTGTTTTTT
CASSPNRPNTGELFF
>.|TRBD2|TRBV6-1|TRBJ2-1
TGTGCCAGCAGTTACAGCGGGAGGGACAATGAGCAGTTCTTC
CASSYSGRDNEQFF
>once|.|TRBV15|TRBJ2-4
TGTGCCACCAGCTCTCCTCAGCGACCTGTAGCCAAAAACATTCAGTACTTC
CATSSPQRPVAKNIQYF
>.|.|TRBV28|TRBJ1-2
TGTGCCAGCAGTGCCCCGTTAGGGGTGGTTGGCTACACCTTC
CASSAPLGVVGYTF
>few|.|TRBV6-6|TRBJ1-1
TGTGCCAGCAGTTACTTACCCACGAGGGTGTCGAACACTGAAGCTTTCTTT
CASSYLPTRVSNTEAFF
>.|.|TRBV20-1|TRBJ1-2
TGCAGTGCTAGAGATGGTCCGGGGAATGGCTACACCTTC
CSARDGPGNGYTF
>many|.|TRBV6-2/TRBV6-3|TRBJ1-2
TGTGCCAGCAGCCTACGGATGATTGGGAAGAACTATGGCTACACCTTC
CASSLRMIGKNYGYTF
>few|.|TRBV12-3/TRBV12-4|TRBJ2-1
TGTGCCAGCAGGCACCCAGGGGGGGCCTCCTCCTACAATGAGCAGTTCTTC
CASRHPGGASSYNEQFF
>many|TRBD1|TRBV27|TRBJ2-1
TGTGCCAGCAGTAGAAGACAGGGGATCTACAATGAGCAGTTCTTC
CASSRRQGIYNEQFF
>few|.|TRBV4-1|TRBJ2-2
TGCGCCAGCAGCCAGGAGGACAAGAACACCGGGGAGCTGTTTTTT
CASSQEDKNTGELFF
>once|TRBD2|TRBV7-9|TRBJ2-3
TGTGCCAGCTTGCGGGAGGGCACAGATACGCAGTATTTT
CASLREGTDTQYF
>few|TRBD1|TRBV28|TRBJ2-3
TGTGCCAGCAGTCTCGGGGACAGCAAAAGCACAGATACGCAGTATTTT
CASSLGDSKSTDTQYF
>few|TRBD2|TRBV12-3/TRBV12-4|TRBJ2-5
TGTGCCAGCAGTTTCGCGGCGGGAGTGGAGACCCAGTACTTC
CASSFAAGVETQYF
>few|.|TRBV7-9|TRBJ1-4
TGTGCCAGCAGCTTAGAGGGGGACGATGAAAAACTGTTTTTT
CASSLEGDDEKLFF
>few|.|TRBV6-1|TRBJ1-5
TGTGCCAGCAGTTGGGGGGTTGGGCAGGCGAGCAATCAGCCCCAGCATTTT
CASSWGVGQASNQPQHF
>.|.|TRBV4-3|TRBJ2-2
TGCGCCAGCAGCCAAGGGGATCGGGCCGGGGAGCTGTTTTTT
CASSQGDRAGELFF
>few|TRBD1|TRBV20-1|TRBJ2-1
TGCAGTGCACAATCGACAGGGTACGACGAGCAGTTCTTC
CSAQSTGYDEQFF
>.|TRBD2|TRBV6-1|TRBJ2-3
TGTGCCAGCAGTGAGGGACTAGGCACAGATACGCAGTATTTT
CASSEGLGTDTQYF
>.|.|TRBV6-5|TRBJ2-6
TGTGCCAGCAGACCCCTCCTGAACTCTGGGGCCAACGTCCTGACTTTC
CASRPLLNSGANVLTF
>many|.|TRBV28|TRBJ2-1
TGTGCCAGCAGTTTGGGGATCTCCTACAATGAGCAGTTCTTC
CASSLGISYNEQFF
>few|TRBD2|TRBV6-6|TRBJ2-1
TGTGCCAGCAGTTATTCTAGCGGGATTGACAATGAGCAGTTCTTC
CASSYSSGIDNEQFF
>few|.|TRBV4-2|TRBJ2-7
TGTGCCAGCAGCCAAGATGTAGCAGGTTCCTACGAGCAGTACTTC
CASSQDVAGSYEQYF
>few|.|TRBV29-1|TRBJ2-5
TGCAGCGTCCGGCGGACGATCGAAGAGACCCAGTACTTC
CSVRRTIEETQYF
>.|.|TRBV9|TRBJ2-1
TGTGCCAGCAGCTCGGGGGGCGGGGTTTACAATGAGCAGTTCTTC
CASSSGGGVYNEQFF
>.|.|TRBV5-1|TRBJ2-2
TGCGCCAGCAGCCTCTCAGTTGGGGAGAGGTTTGAGCTGTTTTTT
CASSLSVGERFELFF
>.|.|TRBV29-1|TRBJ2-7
TGCAGCGTTGTTGGACTCGACAGCTACGAGCAGTACTTC
CSVVGLDSYEQYF
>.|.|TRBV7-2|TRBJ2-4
TGTGCCAGCAGCTTAGCGCTACAGGGTGGCATTCAGTACTTC
CASSLALQGGIQYF
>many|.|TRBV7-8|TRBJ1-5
TGTGCCAGCAGCTTAATCAGGAATAGCAATCAGCCCCAGCATTTT
CASSLIRNSNQPQHF
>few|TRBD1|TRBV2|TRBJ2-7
TGTGCCAGCAGTACCAAATCGCGGACAGGGGGGAAATACGAGCAGTACTTC
CASSTKSRTGGKYEQYF
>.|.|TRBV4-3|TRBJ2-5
TGCGCCAGCAGCCAAGAGGAAACCCGGCCCCAGTACTTC
CASSQEETRPQYF
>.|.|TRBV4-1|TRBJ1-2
TGCGCCAGCAGCCAATTCTCGGCCGCTAACTATGGCTACACCTTC
CASSQFSAANYGYTF
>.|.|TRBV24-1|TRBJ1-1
TGTGCCACCAGTGTCCGAAATGGGGGTGAAGCTTTCTTT
CATSVRNGGEAFF
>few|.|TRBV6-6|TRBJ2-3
TGTGCCAGCAGTTACTCGCGAACAACAGATACGCAGTATTTT
CASSYSRTTDTQYF
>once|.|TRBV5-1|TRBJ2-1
TGCGCCAGCAGCTTGGACAGGGCGGAGTATGGGCAGTTCTTC
CASSLDRAEYGQFF
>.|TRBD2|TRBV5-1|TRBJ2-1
TGCGCCAGCAGCCCCCCCTCAGCGGGAGTAGGCAATGAGCAGTTCTTC
CASSPPSAGVGNEQFF
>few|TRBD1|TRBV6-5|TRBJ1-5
TGTGCCAGCAGTCCAGGACAGGGATCGATTCGAAATCAGCCCCAGCATTTT
CASSPGQGSIRNQPQHF
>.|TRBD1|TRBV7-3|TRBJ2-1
TGTGCCAGCAGCACAACCGACAGGGGATATGAGCAGTTCTTC
CASSTTDRGYEQFF
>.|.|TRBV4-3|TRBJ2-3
TGCGCCAGCAGCCAAGGAAGTGGCGGGAGCACAGATACGCAGTATTTT
CASSQGSGGSTDTQYF
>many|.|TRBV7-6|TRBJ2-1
TGTGCTAGCAGCCCCAGACTGGAGGGCAATGAGCAGTTCTTC
CASSPRLEGNEQFF
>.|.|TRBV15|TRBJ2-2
TGTGCCACCAGCAGAGGGGAGCGATTAAACACCGGGGAGCTGTTTTTT
CATSRGERLNTGELFF
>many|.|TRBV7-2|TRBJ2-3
TGTGCCAGCAGCTTAGGCGCGGCCGCTAGGGGTACGCAGTATTTT
CASSLGAAARGTQYF